One and the same sample provided the 22 T cell receptor beta chains below, sequenced in a study of blood T cell repertoires in COVID-19. Assay: immunoSEQ multiplex PCR; the TCRdb copy retains only in-frame clones and omits some. The data contain 150,000 to 200,000 clones, about 80% of them singletons. Sequencing was carried out using PBMCs or T cells enriched from blood (not recorded which). The source of these receptors is a woman aged 55-69 years who had recovered from COVID-19.

The DNA for the CDR3 is TGTGCCTGGAGTGTCCCCGGGGTGAACACTGAAGCTTTCTTT. Protein: CAWSVPGVNTEAFF. The J gene is TRBJ1-1, the V gene TRBV30; D is undetermined. V lost 0 bases, J lost 0 bases, and 8 bases lay in between. Looked up from germline, CDR1 is GTSNPN and CDR2 is SVGIG (reference sequence). This CDR3 contains 14 residues.

This sequence joins TRBV27 and TRBJ1-5, with 7 bases aligning to TRBD1. CDR3 length equals 13 residues. The V segment lost 6 bases and the J segment 7 bases; nucleotides outside the gene matches: 6. The V gene's germline CDR1 is MNHEY and CDR2 SMNVEV (reference sequence). CDR3 in DNA: TGTGCCAGCAGGCGGAACAGGGGACAGCCCCAGCATTTT. Amino acids: CASRRNRGQPQHF.

The J gene is TRBJ1-2, the V gene TRBV7-9; D is perhaps TRBD1 (5 bases). V lost 0 bases to trimming and J lost 3 bases, with 5 bases between them. Germline CDR1 reads SEHNR; CDR2 reads FQNEAQ (reference sequence). The CDR3 contains 13 residues. The CDR3, as DNA: TGTGCCAGCAGCTTAGCAGGGGACTATGGCTACACCTTC. Protein: CASSLAGDYGYTF.

V gene TRBV5-4 combines with J gene TRBJ2-4; 9 bases map to TRBD2. The J segment lost 9 bases and the V segment lost 2 bases, leaving 6 bases of the junction unmatched. CDR1 and CDR2 (germline): SGHNT, YYREEE (reference sequence). The CDR3 is 14 residues long. CDR3 nucleotide sequence: TGTGCCAGCAGCTTCGGCGGGGGGGCCTCCATTCAGTACTTC. Its protein product is CASSFGGGASIQYF.

For this clone: The sample contains more than one DNA sequence encoding this CDR3. The V call is TRBV6-5, the J call TRBJ1-1, with 8 bases matching TRBD1. The CDR3 has 15 amino acids. V gave up 4 bases and J gave up 1 base; unmatched junction bases: 5. Germline CDR1 and CDR2: MNHEY and SVGAGI. DNA for the CDR3: TGTGCCAGCAGTTCCCCCGGGACAGGGAACACTGAAGCTTTCTTT. Translating it yields CASSSPGTGNTEAFF.

This chain connects TRBV27 to TRBJ1-6; D call uncertain. V lost 3 bases to trimming and J lost 7 bases, with 7 bases between them. Germline assignment: CDR1 MNHEY and CDR2 SMNVEV (reference sequence). The CDR3 contains 13 residues. The CDR3: CASSFTANSPLHF. The CDR3 coding sequence is TGTGCCAGCAGTTTCACAGCCAATTCACCCCTCCACTTT.

This sequence joins TRBV6-5 and TRBJ2-1; TRBD2 aligns across 7 bases. Germline V lookup: CDR1 MNHEY, CDR2 SVGAGI. Trimming at V came to 0 bases and at J to 0 bases, leaving 2 bases not matched to a gene. This CDR3 is 16 amino acids long. The CDR3 loop reads CASSYSRTSSYNEQFF. The CDR3 DNA reads as TGTGCCAGCAGTTACTCACGGACTAGCTCCTACAATGAGCAGTTCTTC.

This clone was seen more than once but under ten times. Other DNA sequences from this sample encode an identical CDR3 as well. The chain recombines TRBV20-1 with TRBJ1-2; 8 nucleotides line up with TRBD1. The CDR3 runs to 14 residues. With V trimmed by 3 bases and J by 7 bases, 10 bases remained unmatched. Germline values: CDR1 DFQATT, CDR2 SNEGSKA (reference sequence). The CDR3 is CSASNPRTGSGYTF. The CDR3 DNA reads as TGCAGTGCTAGTAATCCGCGGACAGGGAGTGGCTACACCTTC.

This clone was counted ten times or more. Different DNA sequences within this sample yield the same CDR3. This chain uses TRBV5-1 with TRBJ1-1; unclear D gene. This CDR3 has 14 amino acids. From germline, CDR1 is SGHRS and CDR2 YFSETQ. Between the trimmed V and J ends, which lost 1 base and 2 bases, there was a span of 9 bases. The CDR3 DNA reads as TGCGCCAGCAGCTTGCAGGCAGCTAACACTGAAGCTTTCTTT. It codes for CASSLQAANTEAFF.

This chain connects TRBV9 to TRBJ2-2; maybe TRBD2 (7 bases). The V gene lost 3 bases and the J gene lost 4 bases, with 19 bases spanning the gap. Germline V gene sequence: CDR1 SGDLS, CDR2 YYNGEE. The CDR3 length is 17 residues. DNA of the CDR3: TGTGCCAGCAGCGGAACAGGGAGGGGTGGAATCACCGGGGAGCTGTTTTTT. Its translation: CASSGTGRGGITGELFF.

This clone showed up just a few times. The chain couples TRBV29-1 to TRBJ1-1, with D perhaps TRBD1 (6 bases). CDR1 and CDR2 (germline): SQVTM, ANQGSEA. Trimming pared 3 bases from V and 1 base from J, leaving 9 bases between. The CDR3 runs 13 residues. CDR3 coding DNA: TGCAGCGTTGAGGGACACTCGAACACTGAAGCTTTCTTT. Translating it yields CSVEGHSNTEAFF.

This clone was found a few times. Other DNA sequences in the sample encode the same CDR3. The chain links TRBV5-4 to TRBJ1-6; D gene unclear. CDR1 is SGHNT, CDR2 YYREEE, per germline (reference sequence). V was trimmed by 0 bases and J by 5 bases, leaving 6 bases between them. The CDR3 runs 14 residues. The CDR3 here is CASSLDRDNSPLHF. The CDR3 DNA reads TGTGCCAGCAGCTTGGACAGAGATAATTCACCCCTCCACTTT.

The chain recombines TRBV30 with TRBJ1-4; D ambiguous. Trimming shortened V by 3 bases and J by 4 bases, and 18 bases separated the two germline ends. CDR3 size: 16 residues. CDR1 and CDR2 (germline): GTSNPN, SVGIG (reference sequence). DNA of the CDR3: TGTGCCTGGAGAAACCTGGCGAGAGGGAATAATGAAAAACTGTTTTTT. The encoded protein is CAWRNLARGNNEKLFF.

This rearrangement joins TRBV19 to TRBJ2-4; possible D gene TRBD2, 5 bases. This CDR3 contains 17 residues. Trimming removed 4 bases from V and 2 bases from J, with 18 bases in between. Germline V gene data show CDR1 as LNHDA and CDR2 as SQIVND (reference sequence). Here the CDR3 reads CASSTLTTRNPKNIQYF. In nucleotides, the CDR3 is TGTGCCAGTAGTACGCTGACTACCAGAAATCCCAAAAACATTCAGTACTTC.

The chain uses TRBV6-5 and TRBJ2-3, with a tentative D call TRBD1 (6 bases). Trimming removed 2 bases at V and 6 bases at J, with 9 bases between. Germline loops: CDR1 MNHEY, CDR2 SVGAGI. The CDR3 loop spans 13 amino acids. CDR3 in DNA: TGTGCCAGCAGTTACGGGGGCCAGGATACGCAGTATTTT. This gives the protein CASSYGGQDTQYF.

The genes are TRBV10-3 and TRBJ2-7, with a possible D match to TRBD1 (6 bases). The CDR3 totals 14 residues. Germline V gene data show CDR1 as ENHRY and CDR2 as SYGVKD. Trimming removed 3 bases at V and 5 bases at J, with 14 bases between. The CDR3: CAISDRQGSNEQYF. CDR3 DNA sequence: TGTGCCATCAGTGATCGGCAGGGGAGTAACGAGCAGTACTTC.

This clone was seen just once. The J gene is TRBJ2-1, the V gene TRBV11-2, with 11 bases matching TRBD2. The CDR3 sequence is 15 residues long. The junction had 10 bases not matched to a gene; V was cut back by 7 bases and J by 8 bases. Germline loops: CDR1 SGHAT, CDR2 FQNNGV. Here the CDR3 reads CASTRLAGPAHEQFF. CDR3 nucleotide sequence: TGTGCCAGCACCAGACTAGCGGGGCCGGCCCATGAGCAGTTCTTC.

The chain employs TRBV14 and TRBJ2-7, with a tentative D call TRBD2 (6 bases). Trimming stripped 1 base from V and 3 bases from J, with 13 bases between. CDR3 length equals 15 residues. Germline V gene data show CDR1 as SGHDN and CDR2 as FVKESK. The CDR3 DNA sequence: TGTGCCAGCAGCCAAGCGAAGGCGGGGCTCTACGAGCAGTACTTC. Translation: CASSQAKAGLYEQYF.

The chain joins TRBV19 to TRBJ2-7, with 11 bases aligning to TRBD2. The germline gives CDR1 LNHDA, CDR2 SQIVND (reference sequence). V lost 6 bases and J lost 3; bases outside the gene matches: 7. The CDR3 is 15 amino acids. The CDR3, as DNA: TGTGCCAGTAGCCAACTAGCGGGGGTCTTCTACGAGCAGTACTTC. Translating gives CASSQLAGVFYEQYF. Filled out from reference TRBV19 and TRBJ2-7, the complete variable domain reads DGGITQSPKYLFRKEGQNVTLSCEQNLNHDAMYWYRQDPGQGLRLIYYSQIVNDFQKGDIAEGYSVSREKKESFPLTVTSAQKNPTAFYLCASSQLAGVFYEQYFGPGTRLTVT.

The CDR3 loop reads CASRQASYNSPLHF. The CDR3 DNA is TGTGCCAGCAGACAGGCCTCCTATAATTCACCCCTCCACTTT. The rearrangement joins TRBV3-1 (or the pseudogene TRBV3-2) to TRBJ1-6; tentative D call: TRBD1 (5 bases). This CDR3 spans 14 amino acids. The ends were cut back, 6 bases at V and 0 bases at J, with 6 bases in the middle. Germline CDR1 reads LGHDT; CDR2 reads YNNKEL (reference sequence).

This sequence joins TRBV11-2 and TRBJ1-1; 9 bases are shared with TRBD1. The CDR3 spans 17 residues. J lost 6 bases, V lost 1 base, and 12 bases had no gene match. The germline V gene encodes CDR1 SGHAT and CDR2 FQNNGV. In DNA form, the CDR3 reads TGTGCCAGCAGCTTAGCTCCGGGACAGGGATCGGGGCCTGAAGCTTTCTTT. Translated, it gives CASSLAPGQGSGPEAFF.

This clone was observed once. The rearrangement joins TRBV2 to TRBJ1-5; no reliable D call. The germline V gene encodes CDR1 SNHLY and CDR2 FYNNEI. The V and J ends lost 4 bases and 7 bases respectively, with 8 bases between them. The CDR3 contains 12 residues. The CDR3 DNA reads as TGTGCCAGCAGTGGGAGGGAACAGCCCCAGCATTTT. Its translation is CASSGREQPQHF.